This T cell receptor beta chain was found in a study of CD8+ T cells in alopecia areata. Across the whole study: Treated patients received oral tofacitinib, 5 to 10 mg twice daily. Patients in the study were on tofacitinib for 6 to 18 months, then off it for 6 months.

Reverse transcribed after extraction, RNA yielded cDNA as the sequencing template. Sequencing was performed with immunoSEQ multiplex PCR; in TCRdb, only in-frame clones are kept and a portion is missing. The sample lists over 200,000 clones, around 62% occurring once. After removal of 5 bases from V and 0 bases from J, the junction contained 9 bases not matched to a gene. This CDR3 region has 18 residues. Germline CDR1 and CDR2: MGHDK and SYGVNS. On this clone: The antigen is unknown.

Study-level points and caveats: Scalp data also include sequences from resident alphabeta T cells of normal skin. Mice showed clearer TCR sharing than patients did, a gap that was possibly HLA-related.

The sequence was obtained from a human donor with alopecia areata. The chain employs TRBV25-1 and TRBJ2-7; 14 nucleotides match TRBD2. This specimen consisted of CD4+ T cells sorted from blood, obtained at week 0. CDR3 sequence (DNA): TGTGCCAGCAGTCCGGAGGGACTAGCGGGAGCGAGCTCCTACGAGCAGTACTTC. It encodes CASSPEGLAGASSYEQYF.